These 21 T cell receptor beta chains came from one sample sequenced in a study of cytomegalovirus exposure and HLA in healthy donors. The PCR employed 60 Vbeta primers together with 13 Jbeta primers. Using immunoSEQ multiplex PCR, the repertoire was profiled, and TCRdb retains in-frame clones only, with some absent. Of 150,000 to 200,000 clones listed, approximately 83% are singletons. The sequencing input was PBMCs. Receptors were obtained from a man younger than 35 in good health and CMV-seropositive.

The gene calls are TRBV5-6 and TRBJ2-5; D is uncertain. The CDR3 consists of 15 residues. The germline V gene has CDR1 SGHDT and CDR2 YYEEEE. V was shortened by 1 base and J by 5 bases, with 15 bases between the two germline ends. CDR3 protein: CASSLSPSSAETQYF. CDR3 bases: TGTGCCAGCAGCTTGAGTCCTAGTTCGGCGGAGACCCAGTACTTC.

V gene TRBV30 combines with J gene TRBJ1-2; TRBD1 agrees at 10 bases. This CDR3 has 14 residues. The V segment lost 3 bases and the J segment 5 bases; nucleotides outside the gene matches: 6. The germline gives CDR1 GTSNPN, CDR2 SVGIG (reference sequence). CDR3 sequence (DNA): TGTGCCTGGAGATTAGACAGGGGGCCTTATGGCTACACCTTC. Amino acids: CAWRLDRGPYGYTF.

The chain joins TRBV14 to TRBJ2-5; TRBD2 agrees at 14 bases. The CDR3 loop spans 17 amino acids. Germline loops: CDR1 SGHDN, CDR2 FVKESK. With 1 base clipped from V and 1 base from J, the junction kept 2 bases outside the gene matches. The CDR3 coding sequence is TGTGCCAGCAGCCAAGCGACTAGCGGGGGGGCCCAAGAGACCCAGTACTTC. It codes for CASSQATSGGAQETQYF.

As to this clone: A junction end diverges from the germline sequence, so it may reflect a read error. The genes are TRBV4-1 and TRBJ2-1; 11 nucleotides line up with TRBD1. CDR1 is MGHRA, CDR2 YSYEKL, per germline. The CDR3 length is 16 residues. The CDR3 reads CASSQAGQGGYSEQFF. CDR3 bases: TGCGCCAGCAGCCAAGCGGGACAGGGGGGTTACAGTGAGCAGTTCTTC.

V is TRBV25-1 and J is TRBJ2-5, with D perhaps TRBD2 (7 bases). The J call may be wrong; the DNA end is better matched by TRBJ2-7. The CDR3 is 15 amino acids. The germline V gene encodes CDR1 MGHDK and CDR2 SYGVNS. The CDR3 reads CASSSRRGAFYEQYF. As DNA, the CDR3 is TGTGCCAGCAGTTCCCGCCGGGGGGCCTTTTACGAGCAGTACTTC.

V usage is TRBV29-1 and J usage is TRBJ2-7; 7 bases agree with TRBD1. V trimming: 6 bases; J trimming: 3 bases; junction bases outside the gene matches: 14. This CDR3 is built from 15 residues. The germline V gene has CDR1 SQVTM and CDR2 ANQGSEA. The CDR3 here is CSVTSTGVSRYEQYF. In DNA form, the CDR3 reads TGCAGCGTAACCAGCACAGGGGTCTCCCGCTACGAGCAGTACTTC.

The gene calls are TRBV6-1 and TRBJ2-1; D is undetermined. The CDR3 has 11 amino acids. The germline CDR1 and CDR2 sequences are MNHNS and SASEGT. The germline V and J ends were trimmed by 9 bases and 9 bases, with 12 bases remaining between them. As DNA, the CDR3 is TGTGCCAGTCGGCGTCCAGGTGAGCAGTTCTTC. The encoded protein is CASRRPGEQFF.

This clone was seen a few times. The chain combines TRBV18 with TRBJ2-7, with D hard to call. The V gene lost 0 bases and the J gene lost 9 bases, with 12 bases spanning the gap. Per the germline V gene, CDR1 is KGHSH and CDR2 is LQKENI. The CDR3 totals 13 residues. The CDR3 region has the DNA TGTGCCAGCTCACCACCGGTGCCCACTCGGCAGTACTTC. It yields the protein CASSPPVPTRQYF.

This clone was seen more than once but under ten times. The gene calls are TRBV6-5 and TRBJ1-1, with 8 bases matching TRBD1. Trimming took 6 bases from V and 1 from J; bases not matched to a gene: 4. The CDR3 contains 14 residues. CDR1 and CDR2 (germline): MNHEY, SVGAGI. CDR3 coding DNA: TGTGCCAGCAGCAGGACAGGGACGAACACTGAAGCTTTCTTT. Its translation is CASSRTGTNTEAFF.

The chain has TRBV13 and TRBJ2-7; TRBD2 agrees at 7 bases. Germline values: CDR1 PRHDT, CDR2 FYEKMQ (reference sequence). With 3 bases clipped from V and 9 bases from J, the junction kept 8 bases outside the gene matches. This CDR3 has 13 amino acids. CDR3 coding DNA: TGTGCCAGCAGCTTCCGGGAGGCTCTTGGGCAGTACTTC. The encoded protein is CASSFREALGQYF.

The chain has TRBV30 and TRBJ1-2; 8 bases agree with TRBD1. J gave up 8 bases and V 4 bases, and 6 bases lay outside the gene matches. Germline CDR1 and CDR2: GTSNPN and SVGIG (reference sequence). The length of the CDR3 is 12 residues. CDR3 in DNA: TGTGCCTGGACCCGGACAGGGTACGGCTACACCTTC. Encoded protein: CAWTRTGYGYTF.

The chain is built from TRBV7-7 and TRBJ2-5; 10 nucleotides agree with TRBD1. Germline CDR1 SSHAT, CDR2 FNYEAQ (reference sequence). The CDR3 loop spans 14 amino acids. V lost 4 bases, J lost 3 bases, and 2 bases stayed unmatched. CDR3 DNA sequence: TGTGCCAGCAGCTCGACAGGGGGCGAAGAGACCCAGTACTTC. This translates into CASSSTGGEETQYF.

The V call is TRBV11-2, the J call TRBJ1-2; D is perhaps TRBD1 (6 bases). CDR3 length: 14 amino acids. Germline CDR1 reads SGHAT; CDR2 reads FQNNGV. V was shortened by 6 bases and J by 5 bases, with 16 bases between the two germline ends. CDR3 region: CASRAWGGQYGYTF. CDR3 DNA sequence: TGTGCCAGCAGGGCCTGGGGGGGCCAGTATGGCTACACCTTC.

The chain couples TRBV2 to TRBJ2-2, with D possibly being TRBD2 (5 bases). Looked up from germline, CDR1 is SNHLY and CDR2 is FYNNEI. The CDR3 is made up of 14 amino acids. Trimming pared 4 bases from V and 2 bases from J, leaving 8 bases between. The CDR3 here is CASSGTLNTGELFF. The CDR3 DNA reads TGTGCCAGCAGTGGGACTCTCAACACCGGGGAGCTGTTTTTT.

The genes are TRBV29-1 and TRBJ1-2; tentative D call: TRBD1 (6 bases). The germline CDR1 and CDR2 sequences are SQVTM and ANQGSEA. The CDR3 is 13 residues long. V was shortened by 5 bases and J by 8 bases, with 18 bases between the two germline ends. CDR3 residues: CSVPREGVRGYTF. The CDR3 DNA reads as TGCAGCGTTCCCAGGGAGGGGGTGCGGGGCTACACCTTC.

The chain employs TRBV6-6 and TRBJ1-2; 7 nucleotides align to TRBD1. Germline assignment: CDR1 MNHNY and CDR2 SVGAGI (reference sequence). CDR3 length: 14 amino acids. The trim removed 5 bases at V and 5 bases at J, leaving 8 bases unmatched. The CDR3 sequence is CASSQSTGRYGYTF. The CDR3 coding sequence is TGTGCCAGCAGTCAATCGACAGGGCGATATGGCTACACCTTC.

This clone was observed a few times. This chain links TRBV5-1 with TRBJ2-5; D possibly corresponds to TRBD2 (5 bases). The DNA end favors TRBJ2-7, so the J call may be wrong. This CDR3 region has 15 residues. Germline assignment: CDR1 SGHRS and CDR2 YFSETQ. The CDR3 protein is CASSVEGDRSYEQYF. The CDR3 DNA sequence: TGCGCCAGCAGCGTCGAGGGTGACCGCTCCTACGAGCAGTACTTC.

V is TRBV6-1 and J is TRBJ1-6; the match to TRBD1 covers 7 bases. Germline-derived CDR1 and CDR2 are MNHNS and SASEGT. This CDR3 is built from 16 residues. V shed 4 bases and J 7 bases; nucleotides not matched to a gene: 10. CDR3 DNA: TGTGCCAGCAGTGCTGACTTCGGGACAGCCAATTCACCCCTCCACTTT. Translating it yields CASSADFGTANSPLHF.

V and J are TRBV5-6 and TRBJ2-2, with a possible D match to TRBD1 (5 bases). From germline, CDR1 is SGHDT and CDR2 YYEEEE. This CDR3 has 13 amino acids. The V end lost 0 bases, the J end lost 6 bases, and 6 bases lay between the germline ends. The CDR3 DNA reads as TGTGCCAGCAGCTTGGGGGGCGCCGGGGAGCTGTTTTTT. Protein: CASSLGGAGELFF.

The CDR3 sequence: CASSQDLGRATWGGTIYF. CDR3 bases: TGCGCCAGCAGCCAAGATTTGGGAAGAGCTACATGGGGAGGCACCATATATTTT. The chain recombines TRBV4-3 with TRBJ1-3; no firm D call. The CDR3 contains 18 residues. The V end lost 0 bases, the J end lost 9 bases, and 24 bases lay between the germline ends. The V gene's germline CDR1 is LGHNA and CDR2 YSLEER.

The chain links TRBV6-5 to TRBJ1-2, with D hard to call. Germline CDR1 and CDR2: MNHEY and SVGAGI. The CDR3 covers 13 residues. V dropped 8 bases and J dropped 2 bases, with 12 bases sitting between them. The CDR3 is CASSPGINYGYTF. The CDR3, as DNA: TGTGCCAGCTCTCCCGGGATCAACTATGGCTACACCTTC.